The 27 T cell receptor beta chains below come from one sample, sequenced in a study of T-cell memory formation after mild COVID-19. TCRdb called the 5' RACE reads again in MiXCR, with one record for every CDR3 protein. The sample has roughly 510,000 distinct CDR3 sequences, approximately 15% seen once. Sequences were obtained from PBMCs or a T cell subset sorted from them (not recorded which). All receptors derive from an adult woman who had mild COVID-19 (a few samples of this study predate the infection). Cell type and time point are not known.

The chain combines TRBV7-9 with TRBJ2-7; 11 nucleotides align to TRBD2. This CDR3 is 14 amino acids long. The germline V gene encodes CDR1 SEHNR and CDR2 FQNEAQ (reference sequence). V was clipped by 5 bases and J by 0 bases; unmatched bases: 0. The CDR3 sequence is CASSGLAGSYEQYF. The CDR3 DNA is TGTGCCAGCAGCGGACTAGCGGGCTCCTACGAGCAGTACTTC.

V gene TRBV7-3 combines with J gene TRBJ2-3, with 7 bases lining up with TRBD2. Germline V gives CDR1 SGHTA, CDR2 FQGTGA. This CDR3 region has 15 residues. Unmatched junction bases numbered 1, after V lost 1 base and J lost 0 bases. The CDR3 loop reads CASSLMRGSTDTQYF. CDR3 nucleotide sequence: TGTGCCAGCAGCTTAATGCGGGGGAGCACAGATACGCAGTATTTT.

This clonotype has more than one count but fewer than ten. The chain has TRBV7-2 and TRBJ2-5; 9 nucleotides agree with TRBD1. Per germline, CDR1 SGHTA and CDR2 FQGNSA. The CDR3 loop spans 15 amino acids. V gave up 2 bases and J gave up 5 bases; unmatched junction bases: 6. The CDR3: CASSLPGQGGETQYF. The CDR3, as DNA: TGTGCCAGCAGCTTACCGGGACAGGGAGGGGAGACCCAGTACTTC.

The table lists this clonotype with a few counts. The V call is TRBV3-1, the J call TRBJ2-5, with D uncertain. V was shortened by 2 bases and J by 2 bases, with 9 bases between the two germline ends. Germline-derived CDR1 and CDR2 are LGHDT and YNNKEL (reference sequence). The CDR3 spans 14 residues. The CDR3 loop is CASSQRAGQETQYF. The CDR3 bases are TGTGCCAGCAGCCAACGGGCTGGGCAAGAGACCCAGTACTTC.

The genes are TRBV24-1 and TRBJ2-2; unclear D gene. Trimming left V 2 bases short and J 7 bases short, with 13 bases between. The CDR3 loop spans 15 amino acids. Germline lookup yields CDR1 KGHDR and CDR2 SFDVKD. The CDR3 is CATSDYIGSIGELFF. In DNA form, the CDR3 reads TGTGCCACCAGTGATTACATCGGGTCTATCGGGGAGCTGTTTTTT.

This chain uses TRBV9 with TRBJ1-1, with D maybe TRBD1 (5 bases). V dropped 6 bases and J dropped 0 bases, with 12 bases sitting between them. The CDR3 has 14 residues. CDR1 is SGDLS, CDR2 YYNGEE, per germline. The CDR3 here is CASTEGFMNTEAFF. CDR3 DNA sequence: TGTGCCAGCACGGAGGGGTTCATGAACACTGAAGCTTTCTTT. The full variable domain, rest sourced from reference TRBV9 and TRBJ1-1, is DSGVTQTPKHLITATGQRVTLRCSPRSGDLSVYWYQQSLDQGLQFLIQYYNGEERAKGNILERFSAQQFPDLHSELNLSSLELGDSALYFCASTEGFMNTEAFFGQGTRLTVV.

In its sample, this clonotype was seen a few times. The CDR3 spells CATSGPSEQFF. The CDR3 coding sequence is TGTGCCACCAGCGGCCCCAGTGAGCAGTTCTTC. This chain joins TRBV15 and TRBJ2-1; no definite D call. Trimming removed 5 bases from V and 9 bases from J, with 8 bases in between. CDR3 size: 11 residues. Germline CDR1 reads LNHNV; CDR2 reads YYDKDF (reference sequence). Full variable domain (outside the CDR3, taken from reference TRBV15 and TRBJ2-1): DAMVIQNPRYQVTQFGKPVTLSCSQTLNHNVMYWYQQKSSQAPKLLFHYYDKDFNNEADTPDNFQSRRPNTSFCFLDIRSPGLGDTAMYLCATSGPSEQFFGPGTRLTVL.

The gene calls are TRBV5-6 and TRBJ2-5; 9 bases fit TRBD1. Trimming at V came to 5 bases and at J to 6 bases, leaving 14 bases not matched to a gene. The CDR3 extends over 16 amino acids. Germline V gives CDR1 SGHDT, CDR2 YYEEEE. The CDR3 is CASSYPGQGGRKTQYF. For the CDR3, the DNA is TGTGCCAGCAGTTATCCGGGACAGGGAGGTAGGAAGACCCAGTACTTC.

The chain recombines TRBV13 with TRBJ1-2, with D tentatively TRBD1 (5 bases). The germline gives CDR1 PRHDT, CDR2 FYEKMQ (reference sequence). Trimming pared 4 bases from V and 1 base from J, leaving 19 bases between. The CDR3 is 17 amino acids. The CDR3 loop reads CASSSNRNSNLNYGYTF. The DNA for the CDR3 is TGTGCCAGCAGCTCCAACAGGAACTCGAACCTTAACTATGGCTACACCTTC. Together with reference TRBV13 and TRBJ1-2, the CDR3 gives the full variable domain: AAGVIQSPRHLIKEKRETATLKCYPIPRHDTVYWYQQGPGQDPQFLISFYEKMQSDKGSIPDRFSAQQFSDYHSELNMSSLELGDSALYFCASSSNRNSNLNYGYTFGSGTRLTVV.

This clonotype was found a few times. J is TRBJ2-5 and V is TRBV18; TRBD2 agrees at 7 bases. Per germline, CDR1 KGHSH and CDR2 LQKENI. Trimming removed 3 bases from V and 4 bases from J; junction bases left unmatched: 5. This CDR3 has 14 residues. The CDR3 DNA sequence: TGTGCCAGCTCACCGGGGGGGAGTGGAGAGACCCAGTACTTC. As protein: CASSPGGSGETQYF.

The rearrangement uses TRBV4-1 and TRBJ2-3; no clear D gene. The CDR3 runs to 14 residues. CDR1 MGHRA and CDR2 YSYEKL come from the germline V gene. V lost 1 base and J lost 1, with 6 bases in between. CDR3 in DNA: TGCGCCAGCAGCCAAGCTTTAGGCACAGATACGCAGTATTTT. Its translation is CASSQALGTDTQYF.

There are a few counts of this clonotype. The CDR3 nucleotides are TGTGCCAGCAGCGGAGGGGGCGGTTATGGCTACACCTTC. It is translated as CASSGGGGYGYTF. The chain has TRBV7-2 and TRBJ1-2, with 7 bases fitting TRBD1. The CDR3 is 13 amino acids. V was pared by 5 bases and J by 5 bases, with 5 bases of the junction left unmatched. The germline CDR1 and CDR2 sequences are SGHTA and FQGNSA.

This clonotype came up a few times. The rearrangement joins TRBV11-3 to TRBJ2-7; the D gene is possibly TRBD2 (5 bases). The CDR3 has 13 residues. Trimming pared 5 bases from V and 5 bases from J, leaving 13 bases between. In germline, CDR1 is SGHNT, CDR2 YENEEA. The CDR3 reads CASSVTRTHEQYF. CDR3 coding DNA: TGTGCCAGCAGCGTTACTAGGACCCACGAGCAGTACTTC.

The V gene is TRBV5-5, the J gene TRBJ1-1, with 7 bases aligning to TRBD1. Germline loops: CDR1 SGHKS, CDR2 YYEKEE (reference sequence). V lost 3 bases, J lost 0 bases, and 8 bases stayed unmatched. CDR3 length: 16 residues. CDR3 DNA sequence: TGTGCCAGCAGCTCTAAACAGGGGTCCTTGAACACTGAAGCTTTCTTT. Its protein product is CASSSKQGSLNTEAFF.

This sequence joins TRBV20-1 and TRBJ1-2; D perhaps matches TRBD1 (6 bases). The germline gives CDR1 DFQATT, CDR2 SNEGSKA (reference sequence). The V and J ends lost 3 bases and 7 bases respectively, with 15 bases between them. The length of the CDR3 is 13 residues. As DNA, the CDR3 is TGCAGTGCTAGGGGTGTACAGGGACGTGGCTACACCTTC. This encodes CSARGVQGRGYTF.

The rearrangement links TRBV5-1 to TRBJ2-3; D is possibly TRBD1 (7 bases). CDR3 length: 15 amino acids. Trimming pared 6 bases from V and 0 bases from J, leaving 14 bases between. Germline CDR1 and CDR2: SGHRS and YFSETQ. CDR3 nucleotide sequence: TGCGCCAGCAACCTACAGGGGAGGAGCACAGATACGCAGTATTTT. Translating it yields CASNLQGRSTDTQYF.

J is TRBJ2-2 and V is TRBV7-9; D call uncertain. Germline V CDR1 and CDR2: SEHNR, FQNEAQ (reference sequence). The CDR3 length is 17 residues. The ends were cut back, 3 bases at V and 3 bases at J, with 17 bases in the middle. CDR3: CASSFAELARHTGELFF. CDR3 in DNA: TGTGCCAGCAGCTTTGCGGAGCTGGCCCGACACACCGGGGAGCTGTTTTTT. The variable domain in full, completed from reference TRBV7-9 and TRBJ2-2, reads DTGVSQNPRHKITKRGQNVTFRCDPISEHNRLYWYRQTLGQGPEFLTYFQNEAQLEKSRLLSDRFSAERPKGSFSTLEIQRTEQGDSAMYLCASSFAELARHTGELFFGEGSRLTVL.

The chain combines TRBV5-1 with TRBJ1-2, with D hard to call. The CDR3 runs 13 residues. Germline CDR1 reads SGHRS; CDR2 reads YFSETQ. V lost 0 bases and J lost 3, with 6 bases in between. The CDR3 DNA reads TGCGCCAGCAGCTTGGTGTCGGACTATGGCTACACCTTC. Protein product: CASSLVSDYGYTF. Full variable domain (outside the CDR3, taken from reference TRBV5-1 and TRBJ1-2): KAGVTQTPRYLIKTRGQQVTLSCSPISGHRSVSWYQQTPGQGLQFLFEYFSETQRNKGNFPGRFSGRQFSNSRSEMNVSTLELGDSALYLCASSLVSDYGYTFGSGTRLTVV.

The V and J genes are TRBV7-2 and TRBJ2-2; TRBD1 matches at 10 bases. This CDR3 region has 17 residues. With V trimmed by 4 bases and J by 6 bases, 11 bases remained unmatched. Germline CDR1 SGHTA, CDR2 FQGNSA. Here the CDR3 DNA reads TGTGCCAGCAGCTCAAAACCGGGACAGGGGTTCGCCGGGGAGCTGTTTTTT. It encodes CASSSKPGQGFAGELFF.

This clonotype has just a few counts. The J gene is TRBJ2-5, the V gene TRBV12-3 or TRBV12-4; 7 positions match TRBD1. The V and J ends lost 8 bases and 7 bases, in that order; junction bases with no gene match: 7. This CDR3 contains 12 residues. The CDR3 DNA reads TGTGCCAGCCTTGGGACAGAAGGGACCCAGTACTTC. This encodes CASLGTEGTQYF.

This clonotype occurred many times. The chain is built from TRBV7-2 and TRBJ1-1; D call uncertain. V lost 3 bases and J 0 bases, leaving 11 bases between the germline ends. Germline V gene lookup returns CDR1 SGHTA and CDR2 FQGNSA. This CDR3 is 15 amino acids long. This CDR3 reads CASSLSGSMNTEAFF. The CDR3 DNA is TGTGCCAGCAGCTTGAGCGGAAGCATGAACACTGAAGCTTTCTTT.

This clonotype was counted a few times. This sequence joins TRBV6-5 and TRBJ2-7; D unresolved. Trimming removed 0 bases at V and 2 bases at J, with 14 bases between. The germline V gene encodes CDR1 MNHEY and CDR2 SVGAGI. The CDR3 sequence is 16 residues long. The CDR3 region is CASSYSILAATYEQYF. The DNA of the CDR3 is TGTGCCAGCAGTTACTCGATATTGGCAGCGACCTACGAGCAGTACTTC.

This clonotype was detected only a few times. CDR3 residues: CASSTRGTSNEQFF. The CDR3 DNA is TGTGCCAGCAGTACACGCGGGACTAGCAATGAGCAGTTCTTC. The genes are TRBV6-6 and TRBJ2-1; the match to TRBD2 covers 8 bases. After removal of 5 bases from V and 6 bases from J, the junction contained 6 bases not matched to a gene. The CDR3 covers 14 residues. Germline assignment: CDR1 MNHNY and CDR2 SVGAGI (reference sequence).

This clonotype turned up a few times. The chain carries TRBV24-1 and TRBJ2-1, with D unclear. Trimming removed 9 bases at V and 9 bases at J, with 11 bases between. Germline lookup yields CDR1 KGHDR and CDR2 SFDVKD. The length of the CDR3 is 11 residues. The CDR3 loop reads CATASTGEQFF. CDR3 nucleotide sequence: TGTGCCACCGCTAGTACTGGTGAGCAGTTCTTC.

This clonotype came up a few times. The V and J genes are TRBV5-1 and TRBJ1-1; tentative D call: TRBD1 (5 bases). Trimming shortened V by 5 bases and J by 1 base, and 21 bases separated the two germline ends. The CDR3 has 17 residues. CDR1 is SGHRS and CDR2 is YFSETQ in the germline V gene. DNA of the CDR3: TGCGCCAGCAGACCCGGTATAGGGACCAATGGGAACACTGAAGCTTTCTTT. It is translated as CASRPGIGTNGNTEAFF.

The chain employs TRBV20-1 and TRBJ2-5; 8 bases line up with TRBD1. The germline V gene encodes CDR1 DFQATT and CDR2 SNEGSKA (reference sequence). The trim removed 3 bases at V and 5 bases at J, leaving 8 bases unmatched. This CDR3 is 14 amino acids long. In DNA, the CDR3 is TGCAGTGCTAGGACAGGGGTCCGCAGGGAGACCCAGTACTTC. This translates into CSARTGVRRETQYF.

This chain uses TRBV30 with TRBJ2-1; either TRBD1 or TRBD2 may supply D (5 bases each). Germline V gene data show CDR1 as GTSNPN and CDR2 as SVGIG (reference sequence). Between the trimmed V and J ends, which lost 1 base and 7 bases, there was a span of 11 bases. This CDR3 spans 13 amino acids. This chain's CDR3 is CAWSGGGLNEQFF. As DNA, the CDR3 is TGTGCCTGGAGTGGGGGCGGGCTTAATGAGCAGTTCTTC. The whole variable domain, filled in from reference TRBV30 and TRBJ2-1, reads SQTIHQWPATLVQPVGSPLSLECTVEGTSNPNLYWYRQAAGRGLQLLFYSVGIGQISSEVPQNLSASRPQDRQFILSSKKLLLSDSGFYLCAWSGGGLNEQFFGPGTRLTVL.